This T cell receptor beta chain emerged from a study of shared clonotypes between healthy human individuals. This CDR3 region has 15 residues. V was cut by 1 base and J by 1 base, with 10 bases left in between. CDR1 is SGHRS and CDR2 is YFSETQ in the germline V gene. Clones were read by immunoSEQ multiplex PCR, and TCRdb kept only the in-frame ones, dropping some. The sample holds about 2 million clones, approximately 95% seen once. Specimen: naive CD4+ T cells sorted from blood. The subset was: CD45RA+ positively selected. The chain couples TRBV5-1 to TRBJ2-3; D ambiguous. This TCR derives from a man between 18 and 35 years old in good health. The CDR3 DNA sequence: TGCGCCAGCAGCTTGTCCAGAACTCGCACAGATACGCAGTATTTT. Translating gives CASSLSRTRTDTQYF.